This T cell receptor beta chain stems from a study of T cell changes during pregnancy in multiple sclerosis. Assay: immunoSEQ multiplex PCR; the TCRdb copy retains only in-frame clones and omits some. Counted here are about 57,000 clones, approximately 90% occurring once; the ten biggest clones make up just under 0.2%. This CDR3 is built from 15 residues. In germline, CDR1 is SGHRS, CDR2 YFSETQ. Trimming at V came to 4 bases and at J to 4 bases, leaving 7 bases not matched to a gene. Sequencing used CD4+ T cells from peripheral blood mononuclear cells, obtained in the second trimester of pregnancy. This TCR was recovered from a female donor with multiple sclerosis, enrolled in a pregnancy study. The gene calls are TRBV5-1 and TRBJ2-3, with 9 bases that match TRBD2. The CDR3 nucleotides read TGCGCCAGCAGCCAATCTAGCGGGACAGCAGATACGCAGTATTTT. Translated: CASSQSSGTADTQYF. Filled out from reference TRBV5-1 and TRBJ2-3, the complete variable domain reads KAGVTQTPRYLIKTRGQQVTLSCSPISGHRSVSWYQQTPGQGLQFLFEYFSETQRNKGNFPGRFSGRQFSNSRSEMNVSTLELGDSALYLCASSQSSGTADTQYFGPGTRLTVL.